The sequence of this TCR beta chain was determined in a study of T cell repertoires in cytomegalovirus infection. The wider study: Matching HLA type, along with CMV infection, was indicated by public TCR beta signatures.

The length of the CDR3 is 14 residues. Looked up from germline, CDR1 is DFQATT and CDR2 is SNEGSKA (reference sequence). J lost 3 bases, V lost 7 bases, and 6 bases had no gene match. From the reads, TCRdb called clonotypes with MiXCR, one entry per CDR3 protein. The sample holds hundreds of thousands of distinct CDR3 sequences, approximately 8.9% seen once. This clonotype appeared a few times. What it recognizes is unknown. Study-wide findings and caveats: Clonotype analysis showed dominance of the ex vivo response by HLA-C-restricted CMV-specific TCR beta clonotypes.

This clonotype was sampled from a human donor in good health (CMV status not recorded). Some clones in this sample may be carry-over from other donors' samples. The sample taken for sequencing was PBMCs. V gene TRBV20-1 combines with J gene TRBJ1-6, with 7 bases lining up with TRBD1. The CDR3 sequence is CSVPDRVYNSPLHF. In nucleotides, the CDR3 is TGCAGTGTCCCCGACAGGGTCTATAATTCACCCCTCCACTTT.